This TCR beta chain was identified during a study of cytomegalovirus exposure and HLA in healthy donors. On the study more broadly: Approximately 190 million T cells yielded 100 million or so unique TCR beta sequences in earlier analysis. Findings of the study overall: Previous analysis showed most TCR beta V segments were productive about 90% or about 30% of the time. Immune exposure data for these donors was limited to CMV serostatus.

PCR used 60 Vbeta primers and 13 Jbeta primers. TCRdb keeps only in-frame clones here, not all; method: immunoSEQ multiplex PCR. The sample holds about 150,000 clones, over 60% seen once. Comment on this clone: Its antigen is still unknown.

V was clipped by 2 bases and J by 1 base, with 11 bases between them. Germline lookup yields CDR1 MNHEY and CDR2 SVGAGI. There are 15 residues in the CDR3. The TCR was taken from a man aged 40-49 years in good health and CMV-seropositive. Sequenced: PBMCs. The J gene is TRBJ1-2, the V gene TRBV6-5, with D uncertain. The CDR3 coding sequence is TGTGCCAGCAGTTACAGCGGCCGGCTTAACTATGGCTACACCTTC. It is translated as CASSYSGRLNYGYTF.